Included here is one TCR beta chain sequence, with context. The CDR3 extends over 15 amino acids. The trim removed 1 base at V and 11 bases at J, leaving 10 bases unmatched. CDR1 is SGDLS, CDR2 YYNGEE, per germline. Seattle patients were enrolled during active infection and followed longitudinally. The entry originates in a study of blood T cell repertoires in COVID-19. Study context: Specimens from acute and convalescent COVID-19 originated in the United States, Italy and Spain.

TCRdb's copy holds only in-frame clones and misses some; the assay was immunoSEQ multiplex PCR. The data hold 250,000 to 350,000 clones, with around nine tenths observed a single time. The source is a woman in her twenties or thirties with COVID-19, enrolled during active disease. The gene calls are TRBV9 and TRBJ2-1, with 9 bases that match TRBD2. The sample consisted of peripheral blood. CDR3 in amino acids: CASSVRQSAGGQQFF. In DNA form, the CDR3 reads TGTGCCAGCAGCGTAAGACAATCAGCGGGAGGACAGCAGTTCTTC.